This TCR beta chain was sequenced during a study of shared clonotypes between healthy human individuals. Study-wide findings and caveats: Only blood underwent sampling, and tissue repertoires likely differ. Compared with clonotypes that all four donors shared, non-shared clonotypes had lower generation probabilities. Naive subsets typically showed greater estimated richness than memory subsets.

Replicate PCRs run on sorted subsets employed 200 ng DNA, around 31,000 T cell genomes. Only in-frame clones appear in the TCRdb table, and some are missing; sequencing was by immunoSEQ multiplex PCR. The data hold about 2 million clones, with roughly 94% observed a single time. In the case of this clone: The target antigen is unknown.

Naive CD8 cells lacked CD45RO and underwent positive selection for CCR7, leaving out terminally differentiated effector memory CD45RA+ cells. This CDR3 contains 15 residues. Germline V gene sequence: CDR1 LNHNV, CDR2 YYDKDF (reference sequence). Trimming removed 3 bases from V and 3 bases from J; junction bases left unmatched: 5. The V gene is TRBV15, the J gene TRBJ2-7; 10 bases are a match to TRBD1. The sample consisted of naive CD8+ T cells sorted from blood. The receptor was derived from a man in his late teens or twenties in good health. CDR3 nucleotides: TGTGCCACCAGCAGGTTAGGGGACAGGGGCTACGAGCAGTACTTC. It translates to CATSRLGDRGYEQYF.